This TCR beta chain was identified in a study of cytomegalovirus exposure and HLA in healthy donors. Clones were read by immunoSEQ multiplex PCR, and TCRdb kept only the in-frame ones, dropping some. The data hold 190,000 or so clones, with 75% to 85% observed a single time. As for this clone: As yet, its antigen is unknown.

General observations from the study: Reports indicated that the classifier achieved high specificity and sensitivity in diagnosing cytomegalovirus status. TCR sequences were mostly rare, though some public TCRs occurred in many donors. First-cohort TCR clusters tended to co-occur in the 95 to 150 validation repertoires, a later analysis found.

The validation cohort, a group of some 120 subjects, included the donors and was separate from the approximately 650-subject first cohort. The receptor was isolated from a woman in her 30s in good health and CMV-seropositive. Material for sequencing was PBMCs.

The CDR3 nucleotides read TGTGCCAGCAGTTCCAGACAGAACATGAACACTGAAGCTTTCTTT. This gives the protein CASSSRQNMNTEAFF. The chain employs TRBV6-6 and TRBJ1-1; D is perhaps TRBD1 (5 bases). The CDR3 is 15 residues long. Germline-derived CDR1 and CDR2 are MNHNY and SVGAGI (reference sequence). Trimming took 4 bases from V and 0 from J, leaving 12 bases between them.